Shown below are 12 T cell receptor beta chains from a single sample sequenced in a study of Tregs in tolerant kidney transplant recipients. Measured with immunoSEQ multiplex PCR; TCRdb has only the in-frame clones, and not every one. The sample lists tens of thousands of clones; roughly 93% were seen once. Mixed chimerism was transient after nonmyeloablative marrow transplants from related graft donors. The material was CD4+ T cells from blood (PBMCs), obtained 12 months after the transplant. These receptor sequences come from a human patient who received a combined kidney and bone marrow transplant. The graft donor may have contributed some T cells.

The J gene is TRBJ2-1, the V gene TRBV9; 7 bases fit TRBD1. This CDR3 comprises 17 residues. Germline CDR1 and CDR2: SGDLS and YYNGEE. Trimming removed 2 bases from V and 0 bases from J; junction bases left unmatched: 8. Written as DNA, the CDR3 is TGTGCCAGCAGCGTGGGGTCCGGGACAGCCTCCTACAATGAGCAGTTCTTC. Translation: CASSVGSGTASYNEQFF.

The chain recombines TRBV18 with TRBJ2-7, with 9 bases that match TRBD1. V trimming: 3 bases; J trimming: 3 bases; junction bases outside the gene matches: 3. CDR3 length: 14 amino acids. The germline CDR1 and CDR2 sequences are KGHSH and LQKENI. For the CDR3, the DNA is TGTGCCAGCTCACCCGGGACAGGGATCTACGAGCAGTACTTC. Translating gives CASSPGTGIYEQYF.

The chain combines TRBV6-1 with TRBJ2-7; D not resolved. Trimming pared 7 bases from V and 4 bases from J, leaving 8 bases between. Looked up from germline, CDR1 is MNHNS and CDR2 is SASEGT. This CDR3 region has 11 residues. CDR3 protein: CASIEAYEQYF. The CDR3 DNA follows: TGTGCCAGCATAGAGGCGTACGAGCAGTACTTC.

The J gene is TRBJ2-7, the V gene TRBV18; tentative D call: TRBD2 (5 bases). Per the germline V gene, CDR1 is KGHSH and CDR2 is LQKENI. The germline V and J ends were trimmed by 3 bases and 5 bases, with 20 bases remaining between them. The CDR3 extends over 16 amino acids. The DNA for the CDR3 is TGTGCCAGCTCACCTCTGACGGCTGGAGGTCTCGACGAGCAGTACTTC. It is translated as CASSPLTAGGLDEQYF.

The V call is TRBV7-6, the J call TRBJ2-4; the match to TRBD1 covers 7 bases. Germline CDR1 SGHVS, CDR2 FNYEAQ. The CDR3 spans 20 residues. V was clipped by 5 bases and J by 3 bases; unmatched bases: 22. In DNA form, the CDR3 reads TGTGCCAGCAGCCCCGCGCGACAGGGAAGCTCGGCGGCCTACAAAAACATTCAGTACTTC. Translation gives CASSPARQGSSAAYKNIQYF.

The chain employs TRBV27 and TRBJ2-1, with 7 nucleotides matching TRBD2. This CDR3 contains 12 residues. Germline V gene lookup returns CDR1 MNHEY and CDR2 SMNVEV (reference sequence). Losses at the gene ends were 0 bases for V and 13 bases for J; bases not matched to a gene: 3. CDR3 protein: CASSLSRGIQFF. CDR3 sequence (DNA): TGTGCCAGCAGTTTATCGCGGGGGATACAGTTCTTC.

The CDR3 here is CASKYGQSLLAKNIQYF. The CDR3 DNA reads as TGTGCCAGCAAATACGGACAGTCTCTACTAGCCAAAAACATTCAGTACTTC. The chain joins TRBV2 to TRBJ2-4, with D perhaps TRBD1 (6 bases). The CDR3 runs 17 residues. Deletions cut 7 bases from V and 0 bases from J, with 19 bases between. CDR1 and CDR2 (germline): SNHLY, FYNNEI.

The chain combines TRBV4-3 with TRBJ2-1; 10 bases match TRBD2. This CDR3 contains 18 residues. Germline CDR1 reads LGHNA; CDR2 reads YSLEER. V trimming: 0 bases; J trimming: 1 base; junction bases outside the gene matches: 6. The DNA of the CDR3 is TGCGCCAGCAGCCAAGAGGAAATAGCGGGGGGTTCCTACAATGAGCAGTTCTTC. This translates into CASSQEEIAGGSYNEQFF.

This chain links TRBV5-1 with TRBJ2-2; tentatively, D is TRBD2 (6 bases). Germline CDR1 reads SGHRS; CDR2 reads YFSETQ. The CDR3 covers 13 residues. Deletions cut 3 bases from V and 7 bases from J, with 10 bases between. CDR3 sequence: CASSWDSHGELFF. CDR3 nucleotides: TGCGCCAGCAGCTGGGACTCACACGGGGAGCTGTTTTTT.

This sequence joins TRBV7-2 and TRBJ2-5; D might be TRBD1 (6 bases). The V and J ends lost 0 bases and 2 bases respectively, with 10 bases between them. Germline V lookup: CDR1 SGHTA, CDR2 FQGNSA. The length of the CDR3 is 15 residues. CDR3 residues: CASSLAGTSQETQYF. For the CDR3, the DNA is TGTGCCAGCAGCTTAGCTGGGACAAGTCAAGAGACCCAGTACTTC.

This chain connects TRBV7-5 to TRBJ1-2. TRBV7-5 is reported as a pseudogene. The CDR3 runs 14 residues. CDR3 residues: CVRSFSGEIYGYTF. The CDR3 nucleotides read TGTGTCAGAAGCTTCTCCGGAGAGATCTATGGCTACACCTTC.

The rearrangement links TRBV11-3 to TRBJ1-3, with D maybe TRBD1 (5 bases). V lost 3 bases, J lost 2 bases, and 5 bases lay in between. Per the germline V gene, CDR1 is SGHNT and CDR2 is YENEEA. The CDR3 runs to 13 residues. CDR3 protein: CASSFRAGNTIYF. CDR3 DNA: TGTGCCAGCAGCTTCAGGGCTGGAAACACCATATATTTT.